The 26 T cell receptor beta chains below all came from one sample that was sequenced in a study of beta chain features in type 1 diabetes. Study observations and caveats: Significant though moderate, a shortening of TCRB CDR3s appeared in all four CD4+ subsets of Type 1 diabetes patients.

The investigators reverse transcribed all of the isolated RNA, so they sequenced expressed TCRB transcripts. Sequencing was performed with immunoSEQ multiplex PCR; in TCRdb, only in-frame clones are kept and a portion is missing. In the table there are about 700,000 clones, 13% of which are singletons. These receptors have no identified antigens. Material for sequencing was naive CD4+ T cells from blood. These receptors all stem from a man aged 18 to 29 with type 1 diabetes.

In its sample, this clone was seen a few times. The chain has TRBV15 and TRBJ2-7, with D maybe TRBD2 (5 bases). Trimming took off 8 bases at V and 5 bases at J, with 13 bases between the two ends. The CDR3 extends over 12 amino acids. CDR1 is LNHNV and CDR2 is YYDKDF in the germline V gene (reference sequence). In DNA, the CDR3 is TGTGCCACCGTTGATAACGGGGACGAGCAGTACTTC. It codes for CATVDNGDEQYF.

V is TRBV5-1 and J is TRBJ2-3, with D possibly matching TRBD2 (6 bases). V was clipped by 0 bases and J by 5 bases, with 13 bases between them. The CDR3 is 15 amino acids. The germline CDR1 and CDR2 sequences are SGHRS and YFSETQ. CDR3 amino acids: CASSLDGTGEDTQYF. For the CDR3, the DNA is TGCGCCAGCAGCTTGGATGGGACGGGGGAAGATACGCAGTATTTT.

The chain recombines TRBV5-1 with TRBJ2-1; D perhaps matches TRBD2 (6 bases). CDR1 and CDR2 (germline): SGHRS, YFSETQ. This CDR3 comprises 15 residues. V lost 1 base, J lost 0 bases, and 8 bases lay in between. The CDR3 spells CASSLRGNSYNEQFF. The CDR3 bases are TGCGCCAGCAGCTTGCGCGGGAACTCCTACAATGAGCAGTTCTTC.

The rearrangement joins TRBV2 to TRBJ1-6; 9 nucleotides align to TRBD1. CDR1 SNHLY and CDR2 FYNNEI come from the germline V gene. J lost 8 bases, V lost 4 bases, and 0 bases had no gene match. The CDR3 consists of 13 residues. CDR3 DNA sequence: TGTGCCAGCAGTGGGACAGGGGATTCACCCCTCCACTTT. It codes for CASSGTGDSPLHF.

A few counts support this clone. The CDR3 nucleotides are TGTGCCAGCAGCTTGGGCGGGTTTGGGAGAGAGACCCAGTACTTC. Protein product: CASSLGGFGRETQYF. The chain combines TRBV7-6 with TRBJ2-5, with a tentative D call TRBD2 (5 bases). Trimming removed 3 bases from V and 4 bases from J, with 15 bases in between. The CDR3 has 15 residues. Germline-derived CDR1 and CDR2 are SGHVS and FNYEAQ.

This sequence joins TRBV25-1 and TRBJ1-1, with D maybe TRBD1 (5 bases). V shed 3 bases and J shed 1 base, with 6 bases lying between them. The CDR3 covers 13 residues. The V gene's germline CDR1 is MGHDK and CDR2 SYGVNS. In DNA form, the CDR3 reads TGTGCCAGCAGTGATGGGGGGAACACTGAAGCTTTCTTT. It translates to CASSDGGNTEAFF.

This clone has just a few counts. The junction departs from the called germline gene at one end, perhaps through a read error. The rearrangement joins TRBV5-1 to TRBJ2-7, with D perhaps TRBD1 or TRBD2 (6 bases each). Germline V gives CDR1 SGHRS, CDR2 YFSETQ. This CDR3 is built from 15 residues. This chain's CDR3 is CASSLDGGYLYEQYF. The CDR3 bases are TGCGCCAGCAGTTTGGACGGGGGCTACCTCTACGAGCAGTACTTC.

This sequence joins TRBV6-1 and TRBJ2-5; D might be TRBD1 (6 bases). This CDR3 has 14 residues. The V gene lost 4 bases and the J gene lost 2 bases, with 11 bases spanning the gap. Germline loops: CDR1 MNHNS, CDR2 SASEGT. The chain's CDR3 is CASSVETGQETQYF. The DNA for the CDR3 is TGTGCCAGCAGTGTCGAAACAGGGCAAGAGACCCAGTACTTC.

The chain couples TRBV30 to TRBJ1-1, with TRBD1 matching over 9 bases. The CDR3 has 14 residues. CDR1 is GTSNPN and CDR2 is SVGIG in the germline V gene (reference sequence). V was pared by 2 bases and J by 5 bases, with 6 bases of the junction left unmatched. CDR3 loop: CAWSLTGGSTEAFF. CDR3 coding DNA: TGTGCCTGGAGTTTGACAGGGGGTTCGACTGAAGCTTTCTTT.

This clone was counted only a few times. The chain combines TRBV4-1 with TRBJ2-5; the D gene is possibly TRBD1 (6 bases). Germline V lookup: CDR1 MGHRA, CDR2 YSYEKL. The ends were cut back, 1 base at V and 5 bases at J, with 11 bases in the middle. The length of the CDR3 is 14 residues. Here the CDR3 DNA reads TGCGCCAGCAGCCAAGCTAACAGGGAGGAGACCCAGTACTTC. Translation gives CASSQANREETQYF.

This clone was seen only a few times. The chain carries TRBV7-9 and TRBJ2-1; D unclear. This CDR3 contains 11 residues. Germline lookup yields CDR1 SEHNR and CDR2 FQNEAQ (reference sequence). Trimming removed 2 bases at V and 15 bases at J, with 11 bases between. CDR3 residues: CASSLRSYPFF. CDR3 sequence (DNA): TGTGCCAGCAGCTTAAGAAGCTATCCGTTCTTC.

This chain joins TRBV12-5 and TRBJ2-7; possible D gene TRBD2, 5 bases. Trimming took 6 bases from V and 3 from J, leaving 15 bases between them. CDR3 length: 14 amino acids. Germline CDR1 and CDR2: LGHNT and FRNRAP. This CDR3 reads CASGTAGHHYEQYF. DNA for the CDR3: TGTGCTAGTGGAACCGCGGGTCACCACTACGAGCAGTACTTC. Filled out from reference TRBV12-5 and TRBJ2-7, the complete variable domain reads DARVTQTPRHKVTEMGQEVTMRCQPILGHNTVFWYRQTMMQGLELLAYFRNRAPLDDSGMPKDRFSAEMPDATLATLKIQPSEPRDSAVYFCASGTAGHHYEQYFGPGTRLTVT.

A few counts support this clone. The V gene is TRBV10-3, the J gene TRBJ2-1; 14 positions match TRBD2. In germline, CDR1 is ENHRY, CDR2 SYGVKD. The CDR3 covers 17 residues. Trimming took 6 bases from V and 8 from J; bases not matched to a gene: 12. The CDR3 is CAISPTLTSGGADEQFF. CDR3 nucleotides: TGTGCCATCAGCCCCACCTTGACTAGCGGGGGGGCGGATGAGCAGTTCTTC.

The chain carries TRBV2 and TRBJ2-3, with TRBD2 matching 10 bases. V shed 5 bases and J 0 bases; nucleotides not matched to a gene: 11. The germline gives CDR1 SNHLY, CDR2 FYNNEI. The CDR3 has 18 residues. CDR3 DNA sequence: TGTGCCAGCAGTCGATTGGGGCTAGCGGGGGCTAGCACAGATACGCAGTATTTT. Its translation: CASSRLGLAGASTDTQYF.

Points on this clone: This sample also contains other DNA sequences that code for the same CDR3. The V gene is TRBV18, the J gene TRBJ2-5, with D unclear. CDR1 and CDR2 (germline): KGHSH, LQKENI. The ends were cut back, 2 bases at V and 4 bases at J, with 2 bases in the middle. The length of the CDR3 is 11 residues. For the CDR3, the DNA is TGTGCCAGCTCACCAGGAGAGACCCAGTACTTC. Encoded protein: CASSPGETQYF.

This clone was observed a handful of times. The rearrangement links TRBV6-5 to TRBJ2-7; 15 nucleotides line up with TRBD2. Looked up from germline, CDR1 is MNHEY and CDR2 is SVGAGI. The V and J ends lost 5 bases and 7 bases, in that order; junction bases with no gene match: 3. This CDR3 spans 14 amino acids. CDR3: CASSPGLAGGEQYF. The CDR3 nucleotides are TGTGCCAGCAGTCCTGGACTAGCGGGGGGGGAGCAGTACTTC.

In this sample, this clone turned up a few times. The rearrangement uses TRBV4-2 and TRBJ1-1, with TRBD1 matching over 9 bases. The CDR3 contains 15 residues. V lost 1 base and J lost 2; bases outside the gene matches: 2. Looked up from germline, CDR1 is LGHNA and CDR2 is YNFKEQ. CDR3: CASSQGDRDNTEAFF. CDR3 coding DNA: TGTGCCAGCAGCCAAGGGGACAGGGATAACACTGAAGCTTTCTTT.

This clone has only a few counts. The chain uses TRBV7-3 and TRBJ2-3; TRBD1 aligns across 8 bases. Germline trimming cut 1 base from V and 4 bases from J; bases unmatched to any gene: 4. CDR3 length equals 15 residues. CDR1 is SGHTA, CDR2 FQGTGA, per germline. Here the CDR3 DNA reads TGTGCCAGCAGCTTAAGTGGACAGGGCTCAGATACGCAGTATTTT. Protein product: CASSLSGQGSDTQYF.

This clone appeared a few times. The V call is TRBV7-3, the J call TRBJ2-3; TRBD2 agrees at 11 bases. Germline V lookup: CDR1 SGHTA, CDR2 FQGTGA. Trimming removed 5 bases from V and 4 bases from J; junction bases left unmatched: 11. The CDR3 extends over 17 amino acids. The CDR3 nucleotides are TGTGCCAGCAGCCCCTTGAGATTAGCGGGGGGGCCAGATACGCAGTATTTT. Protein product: CASSPLRLAGGPDTQYF.

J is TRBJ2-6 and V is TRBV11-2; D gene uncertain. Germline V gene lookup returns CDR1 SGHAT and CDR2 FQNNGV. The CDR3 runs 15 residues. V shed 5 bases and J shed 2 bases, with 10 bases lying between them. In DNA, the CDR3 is TGTGCCAGCAGCGTAGCCAGAACTGGGGCCAACGTCCTGACTTTC. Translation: CASSVARTGANVLTF.

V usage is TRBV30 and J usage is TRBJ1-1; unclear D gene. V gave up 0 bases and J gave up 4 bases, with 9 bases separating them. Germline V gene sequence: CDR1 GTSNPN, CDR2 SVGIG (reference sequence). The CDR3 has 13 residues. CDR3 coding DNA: TGTGCCTGGAGTGTACGGTCAGCCACTGAAGCTTTCTTT. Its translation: CAWSVRSATEAFF.

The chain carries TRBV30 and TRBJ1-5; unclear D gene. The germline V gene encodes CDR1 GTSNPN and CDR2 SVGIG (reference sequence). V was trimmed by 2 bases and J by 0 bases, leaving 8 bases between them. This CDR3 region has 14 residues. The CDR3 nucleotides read TGTGCCTGGAGTACCACCGTTAGCAATCAGCCCCAGCATTTT. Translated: CAWSTTVSNQPQHF.

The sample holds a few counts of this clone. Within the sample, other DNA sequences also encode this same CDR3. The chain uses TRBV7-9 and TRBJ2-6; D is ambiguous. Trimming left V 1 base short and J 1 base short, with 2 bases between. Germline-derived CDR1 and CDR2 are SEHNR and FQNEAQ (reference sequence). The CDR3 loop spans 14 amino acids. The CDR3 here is CASSLESGANVLTF. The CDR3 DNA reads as TGTGCCAGCAGCTTAGAGTCTGGGGCCAACGTCCTGACTTTC.

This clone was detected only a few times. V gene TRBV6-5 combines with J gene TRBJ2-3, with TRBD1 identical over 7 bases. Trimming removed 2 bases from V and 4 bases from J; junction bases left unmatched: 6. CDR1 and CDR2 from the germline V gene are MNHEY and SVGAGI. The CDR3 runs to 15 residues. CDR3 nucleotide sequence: TGTGCCAGCAGTTACACTATTGGACAGGCAGATACGCAGTATTTT. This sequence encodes CASSYTIGQADTQYF.

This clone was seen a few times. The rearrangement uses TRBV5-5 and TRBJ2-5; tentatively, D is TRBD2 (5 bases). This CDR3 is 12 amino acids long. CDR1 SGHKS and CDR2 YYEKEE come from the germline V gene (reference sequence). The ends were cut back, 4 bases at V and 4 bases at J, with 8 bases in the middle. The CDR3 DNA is TGTGCCAGCAGCAGGGAGAGAGAGACCCAGTACTTC. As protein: CASSRERETQYF.

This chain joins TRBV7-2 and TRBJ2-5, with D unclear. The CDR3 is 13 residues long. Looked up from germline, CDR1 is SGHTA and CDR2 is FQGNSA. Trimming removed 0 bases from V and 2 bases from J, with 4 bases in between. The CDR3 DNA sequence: TGTGCCAGCAGCTTAGCTATACAAGAGACCCAGTACTTC. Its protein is CASSLAIQETQYF.